This is a list of T cell receptor beta chains from one sample in a study of OX40 agonist ivuxolimab in advanced cancers. Generated by immunoSEQ multiplex PCR, the TCRdb table keeps only in-frame clones and is missing some. This sample yields 34,000 or so clones, of which roughly 80% are seen a single time; 11% belongs to the top ten. The sample here was CD4+ or CD8+ T cells sorted from blood, taken in a trial of the OX40 agonist ivuxolimab. The receptors here all came from an adult with an advanced solid tumor such as melanoma, head and neck, liver or kidney cancer. The CDR3 runs from the conserved cysteine through the conserved F or W. Each record gives: D gene, clone size, J gene, V gene, CDR3 protein, CDR3 DNA. A D gene is named only where the DNA matches it firmly. Not all rows give a size; the values are once, few, many and, for expanded clones, a class.

TRBD1,medium-sized,TRBJ1-2,TRBV5-4,CASTPTGEGYGYTF,TGTGCCAGCACCCCCACAGGGGAAGGCTATGGCTACACCTTC
NA,NA,TRBJ2-2,TRBV6-5,CASTSSHTGELFF,TGTGCCAGCACCTCGAGCCACACCGGGGAGCTGTTTTTT
TRBD1,NA,TRBJ1-1,TRBV7-9,CASKVQGTGGGNTEAFF,TGTGCCAGCAAAGTCCAGGGGACAGGGGGCGGAAACACTGAAGCTTTCTTT
NA,NA,TRBJ1-2,TRBV21-1,CASSAPPYGADYGYTF,TGTGCCAGCAGCGCTCCGCCTTATGGTGCGGACTATGGCTACACCTTC
TRBD1,NA,TRBJ1-6,TRBV4-1,CASSLFVRDSRLTPLHF,TGCGCCAGCAGTCTTTTTGTCCGGGACAGCCGTCTTACACCCCTCCACTTT
TRBD1,NA,TRBJ2-7,TRBV5-6,CASTGQVFYEQYF,TGTGCCAGCACGGGACAGGTGTTCTACGAGCAGTACTTC
NA,NA,TRBJ1-1,TRBV6-5,CASSYDSELNTEAFF,TGTGCCAGCAGTTACGACAGTGAGTTGAACACTGAAGCTTTCTTT
NA,NA,TRBJ2-1,TRBV5-5,CASSLNYNEQFF,TGTGCCAGCAGCTTGAACTACAATGAGCAGTTCTTC
TRBD1,NA,TRBJ1-1,TRBV5-1,CASSLGQGGNTEAFF,TGCGCCAGCAGCTTGGGACAGGGAGGAAACACTGAAGCTTTCTTT
TRBD2,NA,TRBJ2-3,TRBV6-5,CASSSAGGRNTDTQYF,TGTGCCAGCAGTTCCGCGGGGGGGCGAAACACAGATACGCAGTATTTT
TRBD1,NA,TRBJ1-2,TRBV5-1,CASSPRTGGPANYGYTF,TGCGCCAGCAGCCCTCGGACAGGGGGGCCAGCTAACTATGGCTACACCTTC
TRBD1,NA,TRBJ2-7,TRBV10-3,CAISEMTGGAVYEQYF,TGTGCCATCAGTGAGATGACAGGGGGCGCGGTCTACGAGCAGTACTTC
NA,medium-sized,TRBJ2-1,TRBV7-9,CASSLETEYNEQFF,TGTGCCAGCAGCTTAGAGACAGAATACAATGAGCAGTTCTTC
TRBD2,NA,TRBJ2-1,TRBV5-1,CASSSGTTHNEQFF,TGCGCCAGCAGCTCCGGGACTACCCACAATGAGCAGTTCTTC
NA,NA,TRBJ1-6,TRBV19,CASGLAGNSPLHF,TGTGCCAGTGGTTTAGCAGGGAATTCACCCCTCCACTTT
TRBD1,once,TRBJ1-2,TRBV9,CASSVGDNRDSVSGNYGYTF,TGTGCCAGCAGCGTAGGGGATAACCGGGACAGTGTGAGTGGGAACTATGGCTACACCTTC
NA,NA,TRBJ2-7,TRBV18,CASSPNPWGEQYF,TGTGCCAGCTCACCTAACCCATGGGGCGAGCAGTACTTC
NA,NA,TRBJ1-1,TRBV5-4,CASSLTLHTEAFF,TGTGCCAGCAGCTTGACACTTCACACTGAAGCTTTCTTT
TRBD1,NA,TRBJ1-5,TRBV6-5,CASRRQGGNQPQHF,TGTGCCAGCAGACGACAGGGGGGCAATCAGCCCCAGCATTTT
NA,NA,TRBJ1-1,TRBV5-1,CASSSTVNTEAFF,TGCGCCAGCAGCTCCACAGTGAACACTGAAGCTTTCTTT
NA,NA,TRBJ2-1,TRBV18,CASSPGQAYNEQFF,TGTGCCAGCTCACCAGGTCAGGCCTACAATGAGCAGTTCTTC
NA,NA,TRBJ2-7,TRBV6-6,CASSYSGGYQYF,TGTGCCAGCAGTTACTCTGGGGGGTACCAGTACTTC
NA,NA,TRBJ1-2,TRBV6-1,CASSERLGVGTNYGYTF,TGTGCCAGCAGTGAACGGTTGGGTGTAGGGACTAACTATGGCTACACCTTC
NA,NA,TRBJ2-7,TRBV4-1,CASSQVWQLSQPRQYF,TGCGCCAGCAGCCAAGTATGGCAGCTATCCCAACCCCGGCAGTACTTC
NA,NA,TRBJ1-2,TRBV5-8,CASSLKQGFYSYGYTF,TGTGCCAGCAGCTTGAAGCAGGGATTTTACTCCTATGGCTACACCTTC
NA,NA,TRBJ2-1,TRBV12-5,CASGLGGSRGEQFF,TGTGCTAGTGGTTTGGGGGGATCAAGAGGTGAGCAGTTCTTC
TRBD1,NA,TRBJ2-6,TRBV5-1,CASSLDEARDSRGANVLTF,TGCGCCAGCAGCTTGGATGAGGCGAGGGACAGCCGGGGGGCCAACGTCCTGACTTTC